This TCR beta chain was sequenced during a study of spatial heterogeneity in lung cancer. Study information: Each distinct TCR and UMI combination averaged more than ten appearances in raw reads.

The CDR3 consists of 14 residues. Germline lookup yields CDR1 SEHNR and CDR2 FQNEAQ (reference sequence). V lost 3 bases, J lost 8 bases, and 5 bases stayed unmatched. Individual TCR cDNA molecules each bore their own unique molecular identifier. TCRdb reprocessed the 5' RACE reads via MiXCR and lists one record per CDR3 protein. Among roughly 11,000 distinct CDR3 sequences listed, roughly 3.5% were seen once. This clonotype was counted only a few times. Found in a library prepared for alpha chains, this beta chain is an off-target read, and its abundance has little meaning. As to time point: sample taken at primary tumor resection. Unsorted whole RNA of tumor, nontumor lung or frozen PBMC was sequenced.

V gene TRBV7-9 combines with J gene TRBJ2-1; 9 bases line up with TRBD2. The TCR comes from a female donor with early-stage non-small cell lung cancer. The sequencing used PBMCs, collected at surgery. DNA of the CDR3: TGTGCCAGCAGCTTGGCGGGAGGGGTGGATGAGCAGTTCTTC. Its translation is CASSLAGGVDEQFF.